The T cell receptor (beta chain) under discussion was sequenced for a study of T cell repertoires in cytomegalovirus infection (dated by TCRdb to between 2018 and 2020). About the full investigation: Because public TCR beta signatures pointed to carriage of CMV infection together with the matching HLA type, the HLA type of each donor mattered for the analysis.

Instrument on record: Illumina HiSeq 1500. TCRdb ran its own pipeline on the public reads, namely fastp trimming at Q25 and MiXCR clone calling, and kept in-frame beta chains. When rows share a CDR3 protein, they turn into one entry using the most common DNA and genes. In all, the sample holds under 250,000 distinct CDR3 sequences, and about 12% of those were seen once. The top ten hold around 1.6% of the sample. General conclusions and limits of the study: In both this cohort and an independent roughly 400-donor cohort, the cumulative frequency of public TCR beta family members distinguished carriers of CMV infection plus the relevant HLA type. In the ex vivo response, HLA-C-restricted CMV-specific TCR beta clonotypes were dominant, and in two of eight donors the single most frequent clonotype came from this HLA-C-restricted group.

This clonotype was detected many times. Its antigen remains undetermined. No clone much larger than this one lies a single base away; base qualities are absent. Including cysteine and phenylalanine, the CDR3 has 16 amino acids. The DNA shown is the 48-base CDR3, in frame from base 1. Trimming costs V 6 bases and J 2 bases, and their ends lie 16 bases apart. Via the germline V gene, CDR1 is SGHAT and CDR2 FQNNGV. Sequencing used PBMCs. The receptor was derived from a human donor in good health (CMV status not recorded). Some clones in this sample may be carry-over from other donors' samples. The sequence joins TRBV11-2 to TRBJ1-4; no D gene can be assigned with confidence. At the DNA level, the sequence is TGTGCCAGCAGTCAGGTGGGGAGACGGACTAATGAAAAACTGTTTTTT. Translated, this gives CASSQVGRRTNEKLFF.